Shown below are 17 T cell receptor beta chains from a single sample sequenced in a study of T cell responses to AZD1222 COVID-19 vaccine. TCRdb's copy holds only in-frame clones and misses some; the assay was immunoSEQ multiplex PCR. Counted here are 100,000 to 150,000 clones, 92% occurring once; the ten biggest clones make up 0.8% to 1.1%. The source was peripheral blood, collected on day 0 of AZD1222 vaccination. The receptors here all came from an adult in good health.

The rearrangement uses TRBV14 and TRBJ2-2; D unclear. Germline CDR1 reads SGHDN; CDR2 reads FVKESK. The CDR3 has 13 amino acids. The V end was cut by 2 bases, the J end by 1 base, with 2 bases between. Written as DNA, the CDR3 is TGTGCCAGCAGCCAAAGGAACACCGGGGAGCTGTTTTTT. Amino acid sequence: CASSQRNTGELFF.

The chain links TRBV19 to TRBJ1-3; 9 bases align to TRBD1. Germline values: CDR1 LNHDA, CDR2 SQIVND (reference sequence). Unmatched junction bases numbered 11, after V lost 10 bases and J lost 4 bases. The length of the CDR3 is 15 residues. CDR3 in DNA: TGTGCCACCCGGGACAGGGAAATGATCGGAAACACCATATATTTT. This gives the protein CATRDREMIGNTIYF.

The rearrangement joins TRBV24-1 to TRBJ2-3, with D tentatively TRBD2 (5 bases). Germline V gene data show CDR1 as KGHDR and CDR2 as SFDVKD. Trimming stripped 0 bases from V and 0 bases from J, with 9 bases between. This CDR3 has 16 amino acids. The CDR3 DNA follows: TGTGCCACCAGTGATTTGGGCGGGTCCAGCACAGATACGCAGTATTTT. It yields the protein CATSDLGGSSTDTQYF.

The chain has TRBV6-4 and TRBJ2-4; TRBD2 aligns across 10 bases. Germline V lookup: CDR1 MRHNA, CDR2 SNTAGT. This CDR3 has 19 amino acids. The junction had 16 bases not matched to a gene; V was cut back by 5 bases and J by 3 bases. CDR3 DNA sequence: TGTGCCAGCAGTCCAAGCCCCGGACTAGCGGAGGGTGGCAAAAACATTCAGTACTTC. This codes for CASSPSPGLAEGGKNIQYF.

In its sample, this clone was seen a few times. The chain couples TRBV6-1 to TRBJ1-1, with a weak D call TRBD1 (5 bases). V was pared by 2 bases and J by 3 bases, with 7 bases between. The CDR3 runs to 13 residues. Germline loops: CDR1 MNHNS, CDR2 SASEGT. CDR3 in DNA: TGTGCCAGCAGTGAAAAGGGACACACTGAAGCTTTCTTT. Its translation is CASSEKGHTEAFF.

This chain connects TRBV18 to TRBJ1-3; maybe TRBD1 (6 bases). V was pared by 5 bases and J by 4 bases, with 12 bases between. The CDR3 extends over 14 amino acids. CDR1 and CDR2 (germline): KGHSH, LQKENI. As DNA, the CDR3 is TGTGCCAGCTCATCCGGGACATACGGAAACACCATATATTTT. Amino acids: CASSSGTYGNTIYF.

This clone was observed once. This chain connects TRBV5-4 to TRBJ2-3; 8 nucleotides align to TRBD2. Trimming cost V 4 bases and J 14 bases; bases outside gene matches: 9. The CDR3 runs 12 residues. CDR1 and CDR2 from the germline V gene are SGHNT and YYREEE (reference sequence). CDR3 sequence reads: CASSPYSGNRYF. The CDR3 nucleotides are TGTGCCAGCAGCCCGTATAGCGGGAATCGGTATTTT.

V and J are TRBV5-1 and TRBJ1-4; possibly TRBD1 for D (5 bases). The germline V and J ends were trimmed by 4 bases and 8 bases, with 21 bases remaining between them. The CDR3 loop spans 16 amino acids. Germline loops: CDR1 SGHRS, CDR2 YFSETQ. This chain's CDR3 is CASSANFPNRGEKLFF. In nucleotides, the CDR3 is TGCGCCAGCAGCGCGAATTTCCCCAATCGGGGCGAAAAACTGTTTTTT.

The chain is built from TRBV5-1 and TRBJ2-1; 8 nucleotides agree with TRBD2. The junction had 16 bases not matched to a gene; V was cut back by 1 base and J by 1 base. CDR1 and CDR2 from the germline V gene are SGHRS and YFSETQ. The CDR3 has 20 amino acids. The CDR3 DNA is TGCGCCAGCAGCTTGACCGGCAACCACCCGGGACTAGTGTCCTACAATGAGCAGTTCTTC. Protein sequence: CASSLTGNHPGLVSYNEQFF.

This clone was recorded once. CDR3 loop: CASSISSGSIEQYF. The DNA of the CDR3 is TGTGCCAGTAGTATAAGTAGCGGGAGCATCGAGCAGTACTTC. The gene calls are TRBV19 and TRBJ2-7; 9 bases align to TRBD2. Trimming at V came to 2 bases and at J to 6 bases, leaving 5 bases not matched to a gene. This CDR3 has 14 amino acids. Germline V gene data show CDR1 as LNHDA and CDR2 as SQIVND (reference sequence).

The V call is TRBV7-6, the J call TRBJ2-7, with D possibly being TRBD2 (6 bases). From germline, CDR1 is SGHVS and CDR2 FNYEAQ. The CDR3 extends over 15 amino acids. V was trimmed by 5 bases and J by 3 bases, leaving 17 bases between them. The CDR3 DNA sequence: TGTGCCAGCAGCACAACTCGGGGGTACTACTACGAGCAGTACTTC. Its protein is CASSTTRGYYYEQYF.

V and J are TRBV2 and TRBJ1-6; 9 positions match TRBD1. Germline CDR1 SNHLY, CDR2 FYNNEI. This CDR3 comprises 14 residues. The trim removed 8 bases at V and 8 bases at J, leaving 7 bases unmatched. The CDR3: CASLGGQGDSPLHF. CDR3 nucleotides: TGTGCCAGCCTGGGGGGACAGGGTGATTCACCCCTCCACTTT.

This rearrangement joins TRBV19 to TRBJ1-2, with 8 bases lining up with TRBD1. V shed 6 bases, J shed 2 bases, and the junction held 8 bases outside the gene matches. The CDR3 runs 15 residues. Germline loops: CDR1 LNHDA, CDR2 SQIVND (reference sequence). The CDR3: CASSARTGKNYGYTF. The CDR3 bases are TGTGCCAGTAGCGCCCGGACAGGGAAAAACTATGGCTACACCTTC.

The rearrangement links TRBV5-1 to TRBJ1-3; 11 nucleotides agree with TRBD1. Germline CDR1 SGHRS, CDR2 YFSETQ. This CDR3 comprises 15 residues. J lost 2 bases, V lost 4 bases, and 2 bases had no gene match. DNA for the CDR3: TGCGCCAGCAGCCCGGGACAGGGGGCTGGAAACACCATATATTTT. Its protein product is CASSPGQGAGNTIYF.

CDR3 loop: CASSHDCAAPGEQYF. Written as DNA, the CDR3 is TGCGCCAGCAGTCATGACTGCGCCGCCCCCGGCGAGCAGTACTTC. The chain couples TRBV23-1 to TRBJ2-7; D call uncertain. TRBV23-1 is an ORF, with its function uncertain. V gave up 3 bases and J gave up 6 bases, with 18 bases separating them. This CDR3 spans 15 amino acids.

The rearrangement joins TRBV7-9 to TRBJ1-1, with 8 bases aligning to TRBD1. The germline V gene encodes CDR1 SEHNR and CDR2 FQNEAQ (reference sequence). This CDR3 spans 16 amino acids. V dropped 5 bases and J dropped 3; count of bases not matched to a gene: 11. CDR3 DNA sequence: TGTGCCAGCAGCAACCGAGGACAGGGACGATACACTGAAGCTTTCTTT. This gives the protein CASSNRGQGRYTEAFF. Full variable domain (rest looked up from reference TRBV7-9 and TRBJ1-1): DTGVSQNPRHKITKRGQNVTFRCDPISEHNRLYWYRQTLGQGPEFLTYFQNEAQLEKSRLLSDRFSAERPKGSFSTLEIQRTEQGDSAMYLCASSNRGQGRYTEAFFGQGTRLTVV.

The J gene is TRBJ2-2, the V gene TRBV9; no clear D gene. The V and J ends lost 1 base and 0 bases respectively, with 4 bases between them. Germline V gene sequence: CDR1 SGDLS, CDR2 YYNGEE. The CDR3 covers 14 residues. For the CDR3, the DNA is TGTGCCAGCAGCGTAACAACGAACACCGGGGAGCTGTTTTTT. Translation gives CASSVTTNTGELFF.